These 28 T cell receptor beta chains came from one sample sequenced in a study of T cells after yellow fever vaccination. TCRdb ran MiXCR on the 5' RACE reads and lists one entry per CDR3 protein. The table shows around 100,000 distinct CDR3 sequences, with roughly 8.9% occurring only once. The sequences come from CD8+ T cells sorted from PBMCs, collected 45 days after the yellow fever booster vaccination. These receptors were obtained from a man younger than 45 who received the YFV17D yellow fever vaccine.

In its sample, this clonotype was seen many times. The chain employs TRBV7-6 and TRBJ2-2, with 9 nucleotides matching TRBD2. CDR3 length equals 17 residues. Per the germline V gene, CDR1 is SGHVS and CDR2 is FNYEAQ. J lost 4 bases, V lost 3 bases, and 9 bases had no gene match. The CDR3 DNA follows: TGTGCCAGCAGCTTGGTAGCGGGAGAGGATTTCACCGGGGAGCTGTTTTTT. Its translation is CASSLVAGEDFTGELFF. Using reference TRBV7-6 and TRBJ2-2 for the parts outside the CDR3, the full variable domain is GAGVSQSPRYKVTKRGQDVALRCDPISGHVSLYWYRQALGQGPEFLTYFNYEAQQDKSGLPNDRFSAERPEGSISTLTIQRTEQRDSAMYRCASSLVAGEDFTGELFFGEGSRLTVL.

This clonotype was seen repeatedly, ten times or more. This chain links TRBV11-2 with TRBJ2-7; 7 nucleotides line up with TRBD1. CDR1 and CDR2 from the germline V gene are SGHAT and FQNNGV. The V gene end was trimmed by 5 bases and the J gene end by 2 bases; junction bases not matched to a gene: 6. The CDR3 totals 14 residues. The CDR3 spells CASSPWDRTYEQYF. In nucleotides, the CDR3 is TGTGCCAGCAGCCCTTGGGACAGAACCTACGAGCAGTACTTC. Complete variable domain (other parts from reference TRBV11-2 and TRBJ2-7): EAGVAQSPRYKIIEKRQSVAFWCNPISGHATLYWYQQILGQGPKLLIQFQNNGVVDDSQLPKDRFSAERLKGVDSTLKIQPAKLEDSAVYLCASSPWDRTYEQYFGPGTRLTVT.

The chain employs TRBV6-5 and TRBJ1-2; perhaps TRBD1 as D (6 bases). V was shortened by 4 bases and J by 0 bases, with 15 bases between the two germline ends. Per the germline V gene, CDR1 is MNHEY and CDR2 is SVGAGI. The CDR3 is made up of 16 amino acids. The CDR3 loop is CASSWGRDNPNYGYTF. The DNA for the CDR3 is TGTGCCAGCAGTTGGGGACGGGACAACCCTAACTATGGCTACACCTTC.

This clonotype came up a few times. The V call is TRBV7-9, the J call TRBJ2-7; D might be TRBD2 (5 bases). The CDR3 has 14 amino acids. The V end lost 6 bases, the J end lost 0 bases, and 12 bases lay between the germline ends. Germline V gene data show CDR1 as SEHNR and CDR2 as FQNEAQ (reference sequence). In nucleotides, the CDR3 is TGTGCCAGCAGTTACGACGGGATCTCCTACGAGCAGTACTTC. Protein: CASSYDGISYEQYF. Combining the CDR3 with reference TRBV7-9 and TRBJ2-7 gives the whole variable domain DTGVSQNPRHKITKRGQNVTFRCDPISEHNRLYWYRQTLGQGPEFLTYFQNEAQLEKSRLLSDRFSAERPKGSFSTLEIQRTEQGDSAMYLCASSYDGISYEQYFGPGTRLTVT.

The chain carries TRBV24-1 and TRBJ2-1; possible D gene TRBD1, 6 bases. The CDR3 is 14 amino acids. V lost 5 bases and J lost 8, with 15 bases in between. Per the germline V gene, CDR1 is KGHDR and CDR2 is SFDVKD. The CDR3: CATSGVSGADEQFF. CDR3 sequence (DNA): TGTGCCACCAGTGGGGTTTCAGGGGCCGATGAGCAGTTCTTC.

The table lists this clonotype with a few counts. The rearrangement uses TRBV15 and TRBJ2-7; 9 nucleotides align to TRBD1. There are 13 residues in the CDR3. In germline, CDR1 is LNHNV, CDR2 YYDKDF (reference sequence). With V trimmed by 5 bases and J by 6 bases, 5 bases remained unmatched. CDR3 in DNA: TGTGCCACCAGCCGGGACAGGGTAATCGAGCAGTACTTC. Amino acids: CATSRDRVIEQYF.

The CDR3 here is CASSQHLPGTTMRSYEQYF. CDR3 in DNA: TGCGCCAGCAGCCAACATCTGCCAGGGACAACTATGAGATCCTACGAGCAGTACTTC. V usage is TRBV4-3 and J usage is TRBJ2-7; D perhaps matches TRBD1 (6 bases). The CDR3 spans 19 residues. The germline V gene has CDR1 LGHNA and CDR2 YSLEER. Trimming took 2 bases from V and 1 from J, leaving 24 bases between them.

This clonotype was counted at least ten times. This CDR3 is CATSRDRVGNTIYF. The CDR3 region has the DNA TGTGCCACCAGCAGAGATAGAGTCGGAAACACCATATATTTT. The rearrangement links TRBV15 to TRBJ1-3, with D hard to call. Per the germline V gene, CDR1 is LNHNV and CDR2 is YYDKDF (reference sequence). The length of the CDR3 is 14 residues. V lost 0 bases, J lost 4 bases, and 7 bases lay in between.

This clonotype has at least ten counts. The CDR3 loop reads CASSEDIPGPYTEAFF. The CDR3, as DNA: TGTGCCAGCAGCGAAGACATCCCCGGACCTTACACTGAAGCTTTCTTT. The chain is built from TRBV7-9 and TRBJ1-1; D is uncertain. Per the germline V gene, CDR1 is SEHNR and CDR2 is FQNEAQ (reference sequence). The CDR3 spans 16 residues. The V end was cut by 5 bases, the J end by 3 bases, with 19 bases between.

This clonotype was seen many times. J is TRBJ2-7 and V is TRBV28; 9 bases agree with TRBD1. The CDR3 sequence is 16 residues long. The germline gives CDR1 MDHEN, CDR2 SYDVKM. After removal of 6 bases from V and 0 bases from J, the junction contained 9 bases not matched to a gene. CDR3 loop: CASRRPGQGFSYEQYF. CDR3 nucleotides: TGTGCCAGCAGACGACCGGGACAGGGCTTCTCCTACGAGCAGTACTTC.

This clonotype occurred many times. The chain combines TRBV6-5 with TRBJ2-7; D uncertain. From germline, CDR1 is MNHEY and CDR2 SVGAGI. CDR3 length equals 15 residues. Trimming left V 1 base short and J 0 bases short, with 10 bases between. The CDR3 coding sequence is TGTGCCAGCAGTTACTTCCTCGGTGGCTCCTACGAGCAGTACTTC. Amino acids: CASSYFLGGSYEQYF.

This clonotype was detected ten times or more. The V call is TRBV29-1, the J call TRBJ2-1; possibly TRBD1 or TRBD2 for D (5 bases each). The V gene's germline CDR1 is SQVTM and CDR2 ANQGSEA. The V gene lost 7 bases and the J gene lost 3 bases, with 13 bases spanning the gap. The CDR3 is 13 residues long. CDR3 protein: CSAVGTDYNEQFF. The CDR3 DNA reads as TGCAGCGCCGTAGGGACGGACTACAATGAGCAGTTCTTC.

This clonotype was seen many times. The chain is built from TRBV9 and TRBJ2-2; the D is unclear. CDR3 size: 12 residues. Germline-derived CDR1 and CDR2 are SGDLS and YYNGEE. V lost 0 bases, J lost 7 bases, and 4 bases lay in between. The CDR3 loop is CASSVVDGELFF. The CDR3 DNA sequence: TGTGCCAGCAGCGTAGTCGACGGGGAGCTGTTTTTT. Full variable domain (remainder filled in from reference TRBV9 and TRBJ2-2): DSGVTQTPKHLITATGQRVTLRCSPRSGDLSVYWYQQSLDQGLQFLIQYYNGEERAKGNILERFSAQQFPDLHSELNLSSLELGDSALYFCASSVVDGELFFGEGSRLTVL.

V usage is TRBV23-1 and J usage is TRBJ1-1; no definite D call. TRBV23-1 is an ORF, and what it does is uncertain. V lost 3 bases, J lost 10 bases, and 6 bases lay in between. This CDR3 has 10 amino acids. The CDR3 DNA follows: TGCGCCAGCAGTCACGGAGGAGCTTTCTTT. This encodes CASSHGGAFF.

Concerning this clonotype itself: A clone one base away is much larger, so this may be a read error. The CDR3 protein is CASTRPGLAGGPGDTQYF. In DNA, the CDR3 is TGTGCCAGCACCCGACCAGGACTAGCGGGAGGGCCTGGAGATACGCAGTATTTT. The genes are TRBV3-1 and TRBJ2-3; 15 bases match TRBD2. Looked up from germline, CDR1 is LGHDT and CDR2 is YNNKEL (reference sequence). J was trimmed by 5 bases and V by 7 bases; bases with no gene match: 13. The CDR3 spans 18 residues.

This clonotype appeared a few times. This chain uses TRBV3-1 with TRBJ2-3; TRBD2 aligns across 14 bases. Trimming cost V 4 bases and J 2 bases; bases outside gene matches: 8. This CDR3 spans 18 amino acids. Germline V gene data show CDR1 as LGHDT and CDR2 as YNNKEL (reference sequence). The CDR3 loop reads CASSLRLAGGPDTDTQYF. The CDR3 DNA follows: TGTGCCAGCAGCCTTCGACTAGCGGGAGGGCCCGACACAGATACGCAGTATTTT.

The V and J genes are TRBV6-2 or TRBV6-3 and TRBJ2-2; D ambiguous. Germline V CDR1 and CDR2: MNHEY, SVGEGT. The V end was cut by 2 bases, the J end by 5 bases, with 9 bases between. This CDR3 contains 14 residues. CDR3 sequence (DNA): TGTGCCAGCAGTTACCGTGACGGAACCGGGGAGCTGTTTTTT. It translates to CASSYRDGTGELFF.

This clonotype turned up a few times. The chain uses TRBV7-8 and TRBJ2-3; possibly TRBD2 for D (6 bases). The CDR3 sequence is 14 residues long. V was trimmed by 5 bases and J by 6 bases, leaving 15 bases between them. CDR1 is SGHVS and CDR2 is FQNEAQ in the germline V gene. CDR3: CASSPGTSSDTQYF. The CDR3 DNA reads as TGTGCCAGCAGCCCCGGGACTTCAAGCGATACGCAGTATTTT.

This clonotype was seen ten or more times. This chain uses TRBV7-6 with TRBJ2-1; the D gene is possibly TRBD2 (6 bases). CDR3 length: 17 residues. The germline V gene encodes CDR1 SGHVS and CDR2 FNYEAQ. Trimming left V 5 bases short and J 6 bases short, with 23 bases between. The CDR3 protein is CASSPWLVKTSVNEQFF. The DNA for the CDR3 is TGTGCCAGCAGCCCGTGGCTAGTAAAGACTAGTGTCAATGAGCAGTTCTTC.

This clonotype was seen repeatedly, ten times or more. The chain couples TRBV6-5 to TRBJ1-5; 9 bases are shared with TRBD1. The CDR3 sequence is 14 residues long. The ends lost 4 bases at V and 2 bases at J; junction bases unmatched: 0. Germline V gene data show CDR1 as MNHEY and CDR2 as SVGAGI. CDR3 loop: CASSWTGGNQPQHF. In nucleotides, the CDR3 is TGTGCCAGCAGTTGGACAGGGGGCAATCAGCCCCAGCATTTT.

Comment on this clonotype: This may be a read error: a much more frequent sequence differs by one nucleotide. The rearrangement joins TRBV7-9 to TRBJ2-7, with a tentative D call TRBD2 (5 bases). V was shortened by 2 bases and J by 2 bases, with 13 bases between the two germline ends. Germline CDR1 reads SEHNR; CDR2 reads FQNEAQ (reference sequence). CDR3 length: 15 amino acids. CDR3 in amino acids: CASSLRGSRTYEQYF. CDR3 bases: TGTGCCAGCAGCTTACGGGGTTCAAGGACCTACGAGCAGTACTTC.

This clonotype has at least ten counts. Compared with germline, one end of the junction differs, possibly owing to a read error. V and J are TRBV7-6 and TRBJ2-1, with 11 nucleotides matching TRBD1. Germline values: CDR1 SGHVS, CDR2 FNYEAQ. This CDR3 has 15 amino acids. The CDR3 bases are TGTGCCAGCAGCTTAGCGACGGGACCGGGACAGGGGGTTCTCTTC. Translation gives CASSLATGPGQGVLF.

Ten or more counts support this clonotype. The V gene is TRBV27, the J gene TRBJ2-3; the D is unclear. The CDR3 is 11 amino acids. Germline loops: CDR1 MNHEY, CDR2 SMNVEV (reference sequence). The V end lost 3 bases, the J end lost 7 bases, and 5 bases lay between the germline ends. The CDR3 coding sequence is TGTGCCAGCAGTTTCGACCATACGCAGTATTTT. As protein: CASSFDHTQYF.

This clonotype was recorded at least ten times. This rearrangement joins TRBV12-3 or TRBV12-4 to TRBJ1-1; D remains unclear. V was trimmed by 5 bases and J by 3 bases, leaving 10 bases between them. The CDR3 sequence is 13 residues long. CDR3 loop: CASSTPAHTEAFF. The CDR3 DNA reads TGTGCCAGCAGTACACCGGCACACACTGAAGCTTTCTTT.

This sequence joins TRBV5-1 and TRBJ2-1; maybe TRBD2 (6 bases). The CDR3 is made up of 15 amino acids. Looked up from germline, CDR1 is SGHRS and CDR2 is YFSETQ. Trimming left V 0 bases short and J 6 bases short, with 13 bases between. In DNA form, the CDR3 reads TGCGCCAGCAGCTTGGCGGCCATGGGGGGCAATGAGCAGTTCTTC. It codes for CASSLAAMGGNEQFF.

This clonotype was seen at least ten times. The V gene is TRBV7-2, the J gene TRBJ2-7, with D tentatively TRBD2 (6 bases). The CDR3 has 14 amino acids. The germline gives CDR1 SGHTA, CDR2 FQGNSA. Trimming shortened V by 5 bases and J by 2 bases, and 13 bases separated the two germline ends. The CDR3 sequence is CASSPILAAYEQYF. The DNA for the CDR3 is TGTGCCAGCAGCCCAATACTAGCTGCCTACGAGCAGTACTTC.

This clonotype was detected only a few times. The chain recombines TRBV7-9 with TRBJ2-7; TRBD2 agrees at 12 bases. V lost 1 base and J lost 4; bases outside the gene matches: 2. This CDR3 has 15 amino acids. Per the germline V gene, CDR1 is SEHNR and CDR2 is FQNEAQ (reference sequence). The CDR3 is CASSLGTSGTYEQYF. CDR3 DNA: TGTGCCAGCAGCTTAGGGACTAGCGGGACTTACGAGCAGTACTTC.

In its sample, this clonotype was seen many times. DNA for the CDR3: TGTGCCATCAAGGCCACGGAGGCCTGGGAGGGCTACACCTTC. It yields the protein CAIKATEAWEGYTF. This chain connects TRBV10-3 to TRBJ1-2, with D uncertain. The germline V and J ends were trimmed by 7 bases and 8 bases, with 20 bases remaining between them. Germline CDR1 and CDR2: ENHRY and SYGVKD. The CDR3 sequence is 14 residues long.